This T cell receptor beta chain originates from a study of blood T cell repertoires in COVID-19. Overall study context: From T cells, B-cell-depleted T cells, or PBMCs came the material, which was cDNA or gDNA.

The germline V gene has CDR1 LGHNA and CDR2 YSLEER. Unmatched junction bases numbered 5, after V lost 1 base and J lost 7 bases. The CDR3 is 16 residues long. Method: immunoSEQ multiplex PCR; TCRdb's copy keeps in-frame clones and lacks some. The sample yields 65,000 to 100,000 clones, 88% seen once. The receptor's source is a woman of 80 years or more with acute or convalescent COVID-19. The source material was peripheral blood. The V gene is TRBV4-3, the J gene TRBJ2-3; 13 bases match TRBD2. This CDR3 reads CASSQALAGGPYTQYF. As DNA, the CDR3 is TGCGCCAGCAGCCAAGCACTAGCGGGGGGGCCTTATACGCAGTATTTT.